This T cell receptor beta chain was observed in a study of human T cells and chemical hapten exposure. About the research overall: Researchers reported sensitizing a 2 cm by 2 cm upper inner arm skin site with 2% DPC. Patch tests applied 0.01% DPC to the upper back and were scored after 6 days. Study-level results: Every donor had alopecia, and their immune response may therefore differ from healthy people's.

Each CDR3 protein is one row after TCRdb ran MiXCR on the RACE reads. This table has 60,000 to 65,000 distinct CDR3 sequences, about 10% appearing once. There are many counts of this clonotype. Its antigen is currently unknown. The time point here: patch test 3, about 24 weeks after DPC sensitization. Noted treatment: therapeutic diphenylcyclopropenone sensitization with weekly scalp DPC. Whole blood, unfractionated, served as the material for total RNA extraction. The sample in question was whole blood, obtained in connection with sensitization to the hapten diphenylcyclopropenone (DPC). This sequence originates from a woman in her 30s with alopecia areata. Some clones in this sample may be carry-over from other donors' samples.

The DNA of the CDR3 is TGTGCCAGCAGTGTTACCGGGACAGGGGCAGCAGATACGCAGTATTTT. Its protein product is CASSVTGTGAADTQYF. The chain has TRBV6-1 and TRBJ2-3, with 10 bases lining up with TRBD1. Trimming removed 4 bases from V and 4 bases from J; junction bases left unmatched: 8. In germline, CDR1 is MNHNS, CDR2 SASEGT. This CDR3 has 16 residues.